These 21 T cell receptor beta chains share one sample of origin, sequenced in a study of T-cell reconstitution after alpha-beta-depleted transplantation in children. A library of TCRbeta sequences, prepared with unique molecular identifiers, was generated. TCRdb re-called the PCR reads through MiXCR, storing one row per CDR3 protein. The sample contains approximately 130,000 distinct CDR3 sequences, 9.7% of which appear only once. The source material was PBMCs, mostly from graft donor cells, sampled 180 days after TCRalphabeta/CD19-depleted stem cell transplant. Receptors were obtained from a girl younger than two who had a stem cell transplant for combined immunodeficiency, so the T cells may come from the graft donor.

This clonotype was picked up many times. The DNA of the CDR3 is TGCAGCGTTGTAACAGGGTGGACTGAAGCTTTCTTT. Residues: CSVVTGWTEAFF. The V call is TRBV29-1, the J call TRBJ1-1, with D tentatively TRBD1 (6 bases). Germline CDR1 reads SQVTM; CDR2 reads ANQGSEA. V was pared by 4 bases and J by 5 bases, with 11 bases between. The CDR3 covers 12 residues.

Only a few counts were recorded for this clonotype. The chain carries TRBV9 and TRBJ2-1; D ambiguous. Per the germline V gene, CDR1 is SGDLS and CDR2 is YYNGEE. This CDR3 is built from 13 residues. Trimming took 0 bases from V and 4 from J, leaving 5 bases between them. For the CDR3, the DNA is TGTGCCAGCAGCGTAGCCCTTTACAATGAGCAGTTCTTC. Translating it yields CASSVALYNEQFF. The complete variable domain, with remaining parts taken from reference TRBV9 and TRBJ2-1, reads DSGVTQTPKHLITATGQRVTLRCSPRSGDLSVYWYQQSLDQGLQFLIQYYNGEERAKGNILERFSAQQFPDLHSELNLSSLELGDSALYFCASSVALYNEQFFGPGTRLTVL.

CDR3 sequence (DNA): TGTGCCAGCAGCAAGGGACTAGCGGGAGGGCCGAGCGCCTACGAGCAGTACTTC. It codes for CASSKGLAGGPSAYEQYF. V is TRBV11-3 and J is TRBJ2-7, with 16 bases fitting TRBD2. The V gene's germline CDR1 is SGHNT and CDR2 YENEEA. V lost 5 bases, J lost 2 bases, and 9 bases stayed unmatched. The CDR3 loop spans 18 amino acids.

Many counts were recorded for this clonotype. This chain joins TRBV18 and TRBJ2-5; 8 bases fit TRBD1. Germline CDR1 reads KGHSH; CDR2 reads LQKENI. There are 15 residues in the CDR3. V shed 5 bases and J 3 bases; nucleotides not matched to a gene: 8. The DNA of the CDR3 is TGTGCCAGCTCATCGCGCCAGGGGGCGAAAGAGACCCAGTACTTC. This sequence encodes CASSSRQGAKETQYF.

V is TRBV19 and J is TRBJ1-5; D is unclear. The germline V gene has CDR1 LNHDA and CDR2 SQIVND (reference sequence). V was trimmed by 3 bases and J by 2 bases, leaving 5 bases between them. The CDR3 is 13 residues long. CDR3 loop: CASSMGRNQPQHF. CDR3 DNA sequence: TGTGCCAGTAGTATGGGTCGCAATCAGCCCCAGCATTTT.

The V gene is TRBV6-2 or TRBV6-3, the J gene TRBJ2-2, with 8 bases matching TRBD2. CDR1 MNHEY and CDR2 SVGEGT come from the germline V gene. The ends lost 2 bases at V and 5 bases at J; junction bases unmatched: 7. This CDR3 is 16 amino acids long. The CDR3 DNA is TGTGCCAGCAGTTACAGGGCGGGACTAGTGACCGGGGAGCTGTTTTTT. It is translated as CASSYRAGLVTGELFF.

This clonotype has at least ten counts. J is TRBJ2-2 and V is TRBV6-1; 7 bases are a match to TRBD1. The CDR3 is 13 residues long. Germline-derived CDR1 and CDR2 are MNHNS and SASEGT. Unmatched junction bases numbered 4, after V lost 6 bases and J lost 6 bases. CDR3 DNA sequence: TGTGCCAGCAGCCCGACAGGGTCCGGGGAGCTGTTTTTT. Amino acids: CASSPTGSGELFF.

CDR3 residues: CSARDLWLASNEQFF. CDR3 sequence (DNA): TGCAGTGCTAGAGATCTCTGGCTAGCGTCCAATGAGCAGTTCTTC. The chain uses TRBV20-1 and TRBJ2-1, with D maybe TRBD2 (6 bases). Deletions cut 0 bases from V and 6 bases from J, with 15 bases between. The CDR3 is 15 residues long. Looked up from germline, CDR1 is DFQATT and CDR2 is SNEGSKA (reference sequence).

The chain couples TRBV24-1 to TRBJ2-5; D not certain. Germline values: CDR1 KGHDR, CDR2 SFDVKD. Trimming stripped 2 bases from V and 1 base from J, with 10 bases between. The CDR3 contains 15 residues. The CDR3 loop is CATSDSTRSQETQYF. The CDR3 DNA reads as TGTGCCACCAGTGATTCCACCCGGAGCCAAGAGACCCAGTACTTC.

This clonotype was seen only a few times. The rearrangement uses TRBV20-1 and TRBJ1-5; possible D gene TRBD1, 6 bases. Germline V gene lookup returns CDR1 DFQATT and CDR2 SNEGSKA (reference sequence). V lost 5 bases to trimming and J lost 2 bases, with 13 bases between them. CDR3 length equals 14 residues. This CDR3 is CSAWGAGGNQPQHF. The CDR3 DNA is TGCAGTGCTTGGGGGGCGGGTGGCAATCAGCCCCAGCATTTT.

This chain connects TRBV12-3 or TRBV12-4 to TRBJ2-1; 8 nucleotides align to TRBD2. V lost 5 bases to trimming and J lost 6 bases; unmatched junction nucleotides: 12. The CDR3 extends over 16 amino acids. CDR3 nucleotides: TGTGCCAGCAGTCCTTGGCCTAGCGGGCTAGTCAATGAGCAGTTCTTC. Translated: CASSPWPSGLVNEQFF.

This clonotype has a count of ten or more. The rearrangement links TRBV10-3 to TRBJ2-1, with 7 bases lining up with TRBD2. The CDR3 length is 16 residues. Germline V CDR1 and CDR2: ENHRY, SYGVKD. J gave up 7 bases and V 0 bases, and 9 bases lay outside the gene matches. This CDR3 is CAISESGGSGLNEQFF. The CDR3 nucleotides are TGTGCCATCAGTGAGTCGGGCGGGAGCGGTTTGAATGAGCAGTTCTTC.

In its sample, this clonotype was seen many times. V usage is TRBV28 and J usage is TRBJ2-7; D gene uncertain. The germline gives CDR1 MDHEN, CDR2 SYDVKM. The CDR3 sequence is 15 residues long. The V end was cut by 8 bases, the J end by 0 bases, with 17 bases between. The CDR3 region is CASGSLGQPSYEQYF. DNA of the CDR3: TGTGCCAGCGGTAGTCTGGGTCAACCCTCCTACGAGCAGTACTTC.

This clonotype was recorded a few times. This rearrangement joins TRBV28 to TRBJ2-2; D is uncertain. From germline, CDR1 is MDHEN and CDR2 SYDVKM. Deletions cut 10 bases from V and 9 bases from J, with 24 bases between. The CDR3 sequence is 15 residues long. The CDR3 loop is CATRVQDGITRELFF. DNA of the CDR3: TGTGCCACCAGAGTTCAGGACGGAATTACCCGGGAGCTGTTTTTT.

This clonotype came up many times. J is TRBJ2-1 and V is TRBV12-3 or TRBV12-4; 9 positions match TRBD1. The CDR3 runs 15 residues. The V and J ends lost 6 bases and 9 bases, in that order; junction bases with no gene match: 12. CDR3 in amino acids: CASSPGTGSFGEQFF. CDR3 DNA sequence: TGTGCCAGCAGCCCCGGGACAGGGAGTTTTGGTGAGCAGTTCTTC.

This clonotype was seen at least ten times. This rearrangement joins TRBV12-3 or TRBV12-4 to TRBJ2-3; D is perhaps TRBD1 (5 bases). The ends were cut back, 5 bases at V and 4 bases at J, with 10 bases in the middle. The length of the CDR3 is 13 residues. The CDR3: CASSRGGADTQYF. The CDR3 nucleotides read TGTGCCAGCAGTAGGGGCGGAGCAGATACGCAGTATTTT.

This clonotype was recorded at least ten times. The chain has TRBV29-1 and TRBJ1-5, with 8 bases that match TRBD1. Germline V gene data show CDR1 as SQVTM and CDR2 as ANQGSEA. The CDR3 runs to 12 residues. With V trimmed by 8 bases and J by 5 bases, 5 bases remained unmatched. The CDR3 region is CSIGQGDQPQHF. For the CDR3, the DNA is TGCAGCATTGGACAGGGAGATCAGCCCCAGCATTTT.

The V gene is TRBV3-1, the J gene TRBJ2-3, with D perhaps matching TRBD2 (5 bases). This CDR3 region has 18 residues. Germline V gives CDR1 LGHDT, CDR2 YNNKEL (reference sequence). V was pared by 0 bases and J by 2 bases, with 18 bases between. The CDR3 sequence: CASSQDSLSGPVTDTQYF. The CDR3 nucleotides are TGTGCCAGCAGCCAAGATAGTTTGAGCGGACCCGTCACAGATACGCAGTATTTT.

This clonotype has only a few counts. The chain has TRBV20-1 and TRBJ2-7; D is unclear. Germline V CDR1 and CDR2: DFQATT, SNEGSKA (reference sequence). This CDR3 comprises 14 residues. The V end was cut by 3 bases, the J end by 1 base, with 13 bases between. The CDR3 reads CSASKSEGSYEQYF. The CDR3 DNA reads TGCAGTGCTAGCAAGTCAGAAGGATCCTACGAGCAGTACTTC.

This clonotype was observed many times. J is TRBJ2-6 and V is TRBV5-1; unclear D gene. The CDR3 consists of 16 residues. Trimming removed 1 base from V and 0 bases from J, with 8 bases in between. Germline CDR1 reads SGHRS; CDR2 reads YFSETQ. In DNA form, the CDR3 reads TGCGCCAGCAGCTTGTCGAAAACCTCTGGGGCCAACGTCCTGACTTTC. Amino acids: CASSLSKTSGANVLTF.

The chain uses TRBV5-8 and TRBJ2-2; 11 nucleotides line up with TRBD2. After removal of 0 bases from V and 4 bases from J, the junction contained 5 bases not matched to a gene. The CDR3 is 17 residues long. Germline assignment: CDR1 SGHTS and CDR2 YDEGEE. DNA of the CDR3: TGTGCCAGCAGCTTGGGCCTAGCGGGGGGCCCCACCGGGGAGCTGTTTTTT. Translated: CASSLGLAGGPTGELFF.